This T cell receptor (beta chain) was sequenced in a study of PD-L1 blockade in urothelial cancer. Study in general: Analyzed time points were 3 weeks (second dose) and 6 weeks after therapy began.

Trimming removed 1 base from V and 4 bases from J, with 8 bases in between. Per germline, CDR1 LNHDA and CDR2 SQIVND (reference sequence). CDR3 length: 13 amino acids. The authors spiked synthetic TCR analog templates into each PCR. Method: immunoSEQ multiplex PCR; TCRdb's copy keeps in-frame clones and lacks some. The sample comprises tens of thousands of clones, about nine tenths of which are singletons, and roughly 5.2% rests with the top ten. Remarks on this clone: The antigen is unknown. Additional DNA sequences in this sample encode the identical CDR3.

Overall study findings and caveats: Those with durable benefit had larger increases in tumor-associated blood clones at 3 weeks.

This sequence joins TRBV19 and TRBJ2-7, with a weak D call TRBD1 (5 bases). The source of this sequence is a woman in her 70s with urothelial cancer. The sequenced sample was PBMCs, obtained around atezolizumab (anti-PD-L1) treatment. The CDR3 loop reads CASSIGQGYEQYF. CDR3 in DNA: TGTGCCAGTAGTATAGGCCAGGGTTACGAGCAGTACTTC.